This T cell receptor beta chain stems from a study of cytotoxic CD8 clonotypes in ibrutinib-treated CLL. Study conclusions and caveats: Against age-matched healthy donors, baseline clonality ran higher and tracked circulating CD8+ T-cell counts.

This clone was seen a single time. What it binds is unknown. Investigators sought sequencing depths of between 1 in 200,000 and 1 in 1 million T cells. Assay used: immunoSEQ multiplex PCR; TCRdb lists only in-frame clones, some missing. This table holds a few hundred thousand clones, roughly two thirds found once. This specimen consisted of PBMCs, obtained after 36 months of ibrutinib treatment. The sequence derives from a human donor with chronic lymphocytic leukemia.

CDR3 sequence: CASSAGDRGAFF. CDR3 DNA sequence: TGTGCCAGCAGTGCGGGGGACAGGGGCGCTTTCTTC. The chain uses TRBV7-8 and TRBJ2-1; TRBD1 matches 10 bases. CDR3 length equals 12 residues. Looked up from germline, CDR1 is SGHVS and CDR2 is FQNEAQ. The V and J ends lost 6 bases and 16 bases, in that order; junction bases with no gene match: 9. Full variable domain (outside the CDR3, taken from reference TRBV7-8 and TRBJ2-1): GAGVSQSPRYKVAKRGQDVALRCDPISGHVSLFWYQQALGQGPEFLTYFQNEAQLDKSGLPSDRFFAERPEGSVSTLKIQRTQQEDSAVYLCASSAGDRGAFFGPGTRLTVL.